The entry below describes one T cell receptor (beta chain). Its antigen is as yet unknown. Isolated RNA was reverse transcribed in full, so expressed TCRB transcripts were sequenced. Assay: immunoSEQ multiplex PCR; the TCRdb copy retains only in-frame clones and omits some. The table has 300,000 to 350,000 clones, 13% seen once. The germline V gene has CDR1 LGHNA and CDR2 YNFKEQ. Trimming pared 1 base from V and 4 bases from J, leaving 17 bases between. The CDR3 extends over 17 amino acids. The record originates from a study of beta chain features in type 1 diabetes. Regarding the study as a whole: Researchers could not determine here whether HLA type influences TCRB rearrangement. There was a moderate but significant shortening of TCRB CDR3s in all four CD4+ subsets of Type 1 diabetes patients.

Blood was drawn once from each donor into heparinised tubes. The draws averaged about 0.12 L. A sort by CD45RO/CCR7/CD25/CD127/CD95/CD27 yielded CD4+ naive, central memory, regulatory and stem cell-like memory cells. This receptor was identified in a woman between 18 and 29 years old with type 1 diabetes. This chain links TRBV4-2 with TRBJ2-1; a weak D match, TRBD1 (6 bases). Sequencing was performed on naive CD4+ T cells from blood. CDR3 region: CASSQGTGRGSYNEQFF. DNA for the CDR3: TGTGCCAGCAGCCAAGGAACAGGGAGAGGATCTTACAATGAGCAGTTCTTC.